One and the same sample provided the 32 T cell receptor beta chains below, sequenced in a study of cytomegalovirus exposure and HLA in healthy donors. PCR involved 60 Vbeta and 13 Jbeta primers. Here immunoSEQ multiplex PCR was the method, and the copy in TCRdb shows in-frame clones only, minus some. The sample has 150,000 or so clones, 75% seen once. Sequencing was done on a sample of PBMCs. These receptors were collected from a man aged 18 to 29 in good health and CMV-seropositive.

This rearrangement joins TRBV10-1 to TRBJ2-3; 7 bases match TRBD2. CDR1 is WNHNN and CDR2 is SYGVQD in the germline V gene (reference sequence). Trimming took 7 bases from V and 1 from J; bases not matched to a gene: 2. The CDR3 consists of 13 residues. Written as DNA, the CDR3 is TGCGCCAGCAAGGCGGGGGGCACAGATACGCAGTATTTT. Translating it yields CASKAGGTDTQYF.

The chain has TRBV15 and TRBJ2-7; the D gene is possibly TRBD2 (5 bases). Germline V gives CDR1 LNHNV, CDR2 YYDKDF (reference sequence). Trimming pared 0 bases from V and 10 bases from J, leaving 13 bases between. The CDR3 has 13 amino acids. The CDR3 nucleotides are TGTGCCACCAGCAGAGACCTAGGACGGGAACAGTACTTC. Translating gives CATSRDLGREQYF.

This clone was seen a handful of times. The chain links TRBV30 to TRBJ2-1; D is unresolved. Germline loops: CDR1 GTSNPN, CDR2 SVGIG (reference sequence). The CDR3 length is 15 residues. V was clipped by 0 bases and J by 2 bases, with 11 bases between them. Here the CDR3 reads CAWSVNSPAYNEQFF. DNA for the CDR3: TGTGCCTGGAGTGTTAACTCCCCCGCCTACAATGAGCAGTTCTTC. The full variable domain, with the rest looked up from reference TRBV30 and TRBJ2-1, is SQTIHQWPATLVQPVGSPLSLECTVEGTSNPNLYWYRQAAGRGLQLLFYSVGIGQISSEVPQNLSASRPQDRQFILSSKKLLLSDSGFYLCAWSVNSPAYNEQFFGPGTRLTVL.

Here the CDR3 reads CASSIVGQGLANYGYTF. Here the CDR3 DNA reads TGTGCCAGTAGTATAGTCGGCCAGGGACTAGCTAACTATGGCTACACCTTC. The chain uses TRBV19 and TRBJ1-2, with D perhaps matching TRBD1 (5 bases). There are 17 residues in the CDR3. V dropped 1 base and J dropped 0 bases, with 15 bases sitting between them. Germline CDR1 and CDR2: LNHDA and SQIVND (reference sequence).

The V and J genes are TRBV28 and TRBJ2-3; TRBD1 is a possible D gene (7 bases). V was shortened by 4 bases and J by 4 bases, with 18 bases between the two germline ends. The germline V gene has CDR1 MDHEN and CDR2 SYDVKM. The length of the CDR3 is 16 residues. CDR3 sequence reads: CASSSLRQGGPDTQYF. As DNA, the CDR3 is TGTGCCAGCAGTTCACTTAGACAGGGAGGACCAGATACGCAGTATTTT.

V usage is TRBV28 and J usage is TRBJ1-5, with 7 bases lining up with TRBD1. The CDR3 covers 18 residues. Germline CDR1 MDHEN, CDR2 SYDVKM. J gave up 0 bases and V 1 base, and 9 bases lay outside the gene matches. CDR3 nucleotide sequence: TGTGCCAGCAGTTTATACGCCACGGGACAGAATAGCAATCAGCCCCAGCATTTT. It is translated as CASSLYATGQNSNQPQHF.

V usage is TRBV19 and J usage is TRBJ2-5, with 7 bases matching TRBD1. V lost 5 bases and J lost 4; bases outside the gene matches: 16. Germline V gives CDR1 LNHDA, CDR2 SQIVND (reference sequence). The CDR3 extends over 17 amino acids. Here the CDR3 DNA reads TGTGCCAGTAGTCCGGTCACAGGGGATATGAGAAGAGAGACCCAGTACTTC. This gives the protein CASSPVTGDMRRETQYF.

The chain uses TRBV4-1 and TRBJ2-2, with TRBD2 matching over 13 bases. CDR3 size: 16 residues. Trimming cost V 4 bases and J 5 bases; bases outside gene matches: 4. The germline gives CDR1 MGHRA, CDR2 YSYEKL. The CDR3 DNA reads as TGCGCCAGCAGCCTTTGGACTAGCGGGAGTACCGGGGAGCTGTTTTTT. Its translation: CASSLWTSGSTGELFF.

The rearrangement links TRBV6-1 to TRBJ2-3; 10 bases line up with TRBD1. This CDR3 comprises 15 residues. CDR1 is MNHNS and CDR2 is SASEGT in the germline V gene. With 6 bases clipped from V and 4 bases from J, the junction kept 7 bases outside the gene matches. The CDR3 loop reads CASRLDRGSADTQYF. CDR3 in DNA: TGTGCCAGCAGGTTGGACAGGGGGTCTGCAGATACGCAGTATTTT.

The rearrangement joins TRBV5-4 to TRBJ2-7; 11 nucleotides line up with TRBD1. Germline V gene data show CDR1 as SGHNT and CDR2 as YYREEE (reference sequence). The CDR3 is 15 residues long. The J segment lost 0 bases and the V segment lost 4 bases, leaving 3 bases of the junction unmatched. CDR3 sequence (DNA): TGTGCCAGCAGCCCCGGGACAGGGGGCTCCTACGAGCAGTACTTC. Amino acids: CASSPGTGGSYEQYF.

The chain has TRBV5-6 and TRBJ2-4; TRBD2 aligns across 7 bases. Germline V gene data show CDR1 as SGHDT and CDR2 as YYEEEE. The V segment lost 4 bases and the J segment 3 bases; nucleotides outside the gene matches: 16. This CDR3 spans 18 amino acids. The CDR3 nucleotides read TGTGCCAGCAGCGACCGCCTTGGGGGGGAGGGGTACAAAAACATTCAGTACTTC. Its translation is CASSDRLGGEGYKNIQYF.

This chain joins TRBV18 and TRBJ1-2; perhaps TRBD1 as D (5 bases). This CDR3 has 15 residues. The germline CDR1 and CDR2 sequences are KGHSH and LQKENI. V was shortened by 5 bases and J by 4 bases, with 17 bases between the two germline ends. CDR3 sequence (DNA): TGTGCCAGCTCAAGACAGCACGACAGCCCCTATGGCTACACCTTC. This codes for CASSRQHDSPYGYTF.

The chain employs TRBV5-4 and TRBJ2-3; D possibly corresponds to TRBD2 (5 bases). The CDR3 contains 16 residues. V lost 3 bases and J 3 bases, leaving 17 bases between the germline ends. Germline CDR1 and CDR2: SGHNT and YYREEE (reference sequence). In DNA, the CDR3 is TGTGCCAGCAGCTCTTGGGAAGGTTCGGGGACAGATACGCAGTATTTT. Its translation is CASSSWEGSGTDTQYF.

The V call is TRBV5-6, the J call TRBJ2-2, with a weak D call TRBD2 (6 bases). Germline V lookup: CDR1 SGHDT, CDR2 YYEEEE. CDR3 size: 17 residues. Trimming took off 5 bases at V and 0 bases at J, with 17 bases between the two ends. The CDR3 DNA sequence: TGTGCCAGCAGTTATAATCCCGGGACTTCGAACACCGGGGAGCTGTTTTTT. Translation: CASSYNPGTSNTGELFF.

The chain combines TRBV7-2 with TRBJ2-7, with TRBD2 matching 7 bases. The germline V gene has CDR1 SGHTA and CDR2 FQGNSA. The CDR3 spans 12 residues. Trimming took 3 bases from V and 5 from J; bases not matched to a gene: 1. The chain's CDR3 is CASSFLADEQYF. Written as DNA, the CDR3 is TGTGCCAGCAGCTTCCTAGCGGACGAGCAGTACTTC.

The rearrangement links TRBV10-3 to TRBJ1-1; 10 nucleotides align to TRBD1. The CDR3 totals 13 residues. Unmatched junction bases numbered 4, after V lost 7 bases and J lost 5 bases. Germline V gene data show CDR1 as ENHRY and CDR2 as SYGVKD. The CDR3 nucleotides read TGTGCCATCACCTGGGACAGGGGAACTGAAGCTTTCTTT. Protein: CAITWDRGTEAFF.

This chain joins TRBV21-1 and TRBJ2-5; TRBD1 was called by the table and not checked on the DNA. TRBV21-1 is termed a pseudogene. This CDR3 contains 12 residues. CDR3 sequence (DNA): TGTGCCAACAAGGACAGGGGTGAGACCCAGTACTTC. Protein: CANKDRGETQYF.

This sequence joins TRBV28 and TRBJ1-1; weak D call: TRBD1 (5 bases). This CDR3 has 15 amino acids. CDR1 and CDR2 (germline): MDHEN, SYDVKM. V gave up 7 bases and J gave up 2 bases, with 17 bases separating them. The CDR3 DNA reads as TGTGCCAGCACGTACAGGAGGGCCATAAACACTGAAGCTTTCTTT. The encoded protein is CASTYRRAINTEAFF.

The CDR3 here is CASSGTGSTYEQYF. The CDR3 DNA is TGTGCCAGCAGTGGGACAGGGAGTACCTACGAGCAGTACTTC. This rearrangement joins TRBV28 to TRBJ2-7; TRBD1 aligns across 9 bases. Germline-derived CDR1 and CDR2 are MDHEN and SYDVKM. The CDR3 covers 14 residues. The ends lost 5 bases at V and 2 bases at J; junction bases unmatched: 4.

Regarding this clone: This specimen includes other DNA sequences encoding the same CDR3. CDR3 residues: CASSETGWPQHF. CDR3 coding DNA: TGTGCCAGCAGTGAGACAGGGTGGCCCCAGCATTTT. This sequence joins TRBV6-5 and TRBJ1-5, with TRBD1 matching over 7 bases. V lost 5 bases to trimming and J lost 9 bases; unmatched junction nucleotides: 4. The CDR3 loop spans 12 amino acids. Germline V CDR1 and CDR2: MNHEY, SVGAGI.

The chain couples TRBV7-2 to TRBJ2-1, with D perhaps TRBD2 (6 bases). This CDR3 spans 15 amino acids. The germline V and J ends were trimmed by 5 bases and 2 bases, with 13 bases remaining between them. Germline V gives CDR1 SGHTA, CDR2 FQGNSA. The DNA for the CDR3 is TGTGCCAGCAGCCCCTTTAGCGGTACCTACAATGAGCAGTTCTTC. It specifies CASSPFSGTYNEQFF. Full variable domain (rest looked up from reference TRBV7-2 and TRBJ2-1): GAGVSQSPSNKVTEKGKDVELRCDPISGHTALYWYRQSLGQGLEFLIYFQGNSAPDKSGLPSDRFSAERTGGSVSTLTIQRTQQEDSAVYLCASSPFSGTYNEQFFGPGTRLTVL.

The chain joins TRBV7-8 to TRBJ2-1, with 11 bases identical to TRBD2. V lost 5 bases and J lost 11; bases outside the gene matches: 20. The CDR3 runs 18 residues. The V gene's germline CDR1 is SGHVS and CDR2 FQNEAQ. This CDR3 reads CASSLGGDPVLAGVKQFF. In nucleotides, the CDR3 is TGTGCCAGCAGCCTAGGGGGGGACCCGGTACTAGCGGGAGTCAAGCAGTTCTTC.

J is TRBJ2-4 and V is TRBV6-4; maybe TRBD2 (6 bases). Germline V gene sequence: CDR1 MRHNA, CDR2 SNTAGT. The V end lost 6 bases, the J end lost 3 bases, and 6 bases lay between the germline ends. The CDR3 extends over 12 amino acids. CDR3 sequence: CASRGGKNIQYF. CDR3 nucleotides: TGTGCCAGCAGGGGGGGCAAAAACATTCAGTACTTC.

J is TRBJ2-1 and V is TRBV7-9, with TRBD1 matching 7 bases. There are 16 residues in the CDR3. The V segment lost 5 bases and the J segment 1 base; nucleotides outside the gene matches: 8. Germline-derived CDR1 and CDR2 are SEHNR and FQNEAQ (reference sequence). DNA of the CDR3: TGTGCCAGCAGCCGGACAGGTTGGGGGTCCTACAATGAGCAGTTCTTC. Encoded protein: CASSRTGWGSYNEQFF.

The chain combines TRBV30 with TRBJ2-3; 7 bases are shared with TRBD1. The CDR3 spans 12 residues. Per germline, CDR1 GTSNPN and CDR2 SVGIG (reference sequence). After removal of 5 bases from V and 4 bases from J, the junction contained 3 bases not matched to a gene. The DNA for the CDR3 is TGTGCCTGGGACAGGGCATCAGATACGCAGTATTTT. Protein: CAWDRASDTQYF. Based on the CDR3 plus reference TRBV30 and TRBJ2-3, the full variable domain is SQTIHQWPATLVQPVGSPLSLECTVEGTSNPNLYWYRQAAGRGLQLLFYSVGIGQISSEVPQNLSASRPQDRQFILSSKKLLLSDSGFYLCAWDRASDTQYFGPGTRLTVL.

The chain has TRBV11-1 and TRBJ1-1; D possibly corresponds to TRBD1 (5 bases). V lost 5 bases to trimming and J lost 5 bases, with 12 bases between them. The length of the CDR3 is 13 residues. Germline V lookup: CDR1 SGHAT, CDR2 FQDESV (reference sequence). The CDR3 sequence is CASSQGAGTEAFF. The CDR3 region has the DNA TGTGCCAGCAGCCAAGGAGCAGGGACTGAAGCTTTCTTT.

The V gene is TRBV2, the J gene TRBJ2-7; D unclear. This CDR3 is built from 14 residues. CDR1 and CDR2 from the germline V gene are SNHLY and FYNNEI. Trimming left V 8 bases short and J 0 bases short, with 14 bases between. CDR3 residues: CASVDRVRSYEQYF. As DNA, the CDR3 is TGTGCCAGCGTCGATCGGGTCCGCTCCTACGAGCAGTACTTC.

The chain has TRBV7-2 and TRBJ1-2; D possibly corresponds to TRBD1 (6 bases). The length of the CDR3 is 14 residues. The V gene lost 5 bases and the J gene lost 7 bases, with 17 bases spanning the gap. Germline loops: CDR1 SGHTA, CDR2 FQGNSA. The CDR3 bases are TGTGCCAGCAGCCACAGGGCAGTAGCGGGTGGCTACACCTTC. Translation: CASSHRAVAGGYTF.

This clone occurred once. The genes are TRBV9 and TRBJ2-1; 9 nucleotides line up with TRBD2. Germline CDR1 reads SGDLS; CDR2 reads YYNGEE. The CDR3 sequence is 18 residues long. Trimming cost V 4 bases and J 2 bases; bases outside gene matches: 13. CDR3 DNA: TGTGCCAGCAGCCCCCAGTGGGTAGCGGGAGTGACCTACAATGAGCAGTTCTTC. Amino acid sequence: CASSPQWVAGVTYNEQFF.

The chain links TRBV27 to TRBJ2-3; possibly TRBD2 for D (6 bases). CDR3 length: 16 residues. Germline V gene lookup returns CDR1 MNHEY and CDR2 SMNVEV (reference sequence). Trimming took off 6 bases at V and 6 bases at J, with 22 bases between the two ends. CDR3 bases: TGTGCCAGCAGCCCACTGGGGCTAGCGAACCATGATACGCAGTATTTT. Translated: CASSPLGLANHDTQYF.

In the case of this clone: The junction departs from the called germline gene at one end, perhaps through a read error. The rearrangement joins TRBV28 to TRBJ2-3, with D possibly being TRBD1 (5 bases). The CDR3 length is 16 residues. Germline loops: CDR1 MDHEN, CDR2 SYDVKM. The CDR3 loop is CARSRLGVAGTDTQYF. CDR3 bases: TGTGCCCGCAGTAGATTAGGGGTGGCGGGCACAGATACGCAGTATTTT.

The chain links TRBV6-1 to TRBJ1-4; TRBD1 is a possible D gene (5 bases). This CDR3 region has 12 residues. With 8 bases removed from V and 7 bases from J, the gap between germline ends came to 11 bases. Looked up from germline, CDR1 is MNHNS and CDR2 is SASEGT. As DNA, the CDR3 is TGTGCCAGCGCCGCGGGGCCTGAAAAACTGTTTTTT. It is translated as CASAAGPEKLFF.